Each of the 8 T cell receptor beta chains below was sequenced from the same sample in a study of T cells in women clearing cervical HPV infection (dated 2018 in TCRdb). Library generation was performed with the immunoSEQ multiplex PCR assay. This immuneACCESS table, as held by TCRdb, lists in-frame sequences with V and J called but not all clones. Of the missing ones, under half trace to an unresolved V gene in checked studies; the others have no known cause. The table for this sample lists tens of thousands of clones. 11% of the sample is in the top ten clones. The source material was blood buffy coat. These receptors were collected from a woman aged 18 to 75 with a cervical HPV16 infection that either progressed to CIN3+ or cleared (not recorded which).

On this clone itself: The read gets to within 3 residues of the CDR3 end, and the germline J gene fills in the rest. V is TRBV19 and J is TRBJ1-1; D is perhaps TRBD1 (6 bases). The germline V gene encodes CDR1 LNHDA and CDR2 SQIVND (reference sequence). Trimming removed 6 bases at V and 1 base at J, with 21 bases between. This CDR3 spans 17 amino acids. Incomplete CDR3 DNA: TGTGCCAGTAGCAATACACAGGGAGTGGTCCGGAACACTGAA. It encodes CASSNTQGVVRNTE. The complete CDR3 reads CASSNTQGVVRNTEAFF.

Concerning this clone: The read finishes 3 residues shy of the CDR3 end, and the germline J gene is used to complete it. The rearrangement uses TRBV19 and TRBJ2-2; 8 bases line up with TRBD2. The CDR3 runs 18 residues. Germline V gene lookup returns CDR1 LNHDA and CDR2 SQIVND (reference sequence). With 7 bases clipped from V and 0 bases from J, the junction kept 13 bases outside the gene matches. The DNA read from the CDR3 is TGTGCCAGTACGCGGGAGGACCCACGTCACCCGAACACCGGGGAG. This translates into CASTREDPRHPNTGE. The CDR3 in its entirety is CASTREDPRHPNTGELFF.

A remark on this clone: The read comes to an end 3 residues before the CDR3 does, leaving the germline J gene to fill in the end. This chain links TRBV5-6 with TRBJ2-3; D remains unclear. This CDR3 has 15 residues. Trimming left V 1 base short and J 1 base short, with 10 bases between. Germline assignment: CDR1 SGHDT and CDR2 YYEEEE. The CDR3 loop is CASSLLSTGTDTQYF. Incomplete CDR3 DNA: TGTGCCAGCAGCTTGTTAAGTACAGGCACAGATACG.

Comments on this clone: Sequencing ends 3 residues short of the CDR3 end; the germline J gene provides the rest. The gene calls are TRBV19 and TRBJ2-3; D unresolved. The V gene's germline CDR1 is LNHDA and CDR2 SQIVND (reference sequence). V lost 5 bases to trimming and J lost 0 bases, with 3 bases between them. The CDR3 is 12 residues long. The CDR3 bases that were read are TGTGCCAGTAGTCGGAGCACAGATACG. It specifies CASSRSTDT. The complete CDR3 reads CASSRSTDTQYF.

The covered CDR3 bases are TGTGCCAGCTCAAACACCGAGGGTATTAATGAAAAA. Protein sequence: CASSNTEGINEK. The full-length CDR3 reads as CASSNTEGINEKLFF. The gene calls are TRBV18 and TRBJ1-4, with D unresolved. With the read ending 3 residues before the CDR3 end, the germline J gene is used to fill in that end. CDR1 and CDR2 from the germline V gene are KGHSH and LQKENI. The CDR3 length is 15 residues. Between the trimmed V and J ends, which lost 5 bases and 4 bases, there was a span of 14 bases.

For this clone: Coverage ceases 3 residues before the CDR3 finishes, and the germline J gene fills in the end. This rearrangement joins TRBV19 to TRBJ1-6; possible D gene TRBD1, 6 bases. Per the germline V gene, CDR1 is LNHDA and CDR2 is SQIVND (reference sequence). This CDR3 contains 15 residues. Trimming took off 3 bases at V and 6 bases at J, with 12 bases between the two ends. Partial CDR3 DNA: TGTGCCAGTAGTATTTTGGGGGCTTCTAATTCACCC. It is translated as CASSILGASNSP. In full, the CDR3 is CASSILGASNSPLHF.

The DNA read from the CDR3 is TGCAGTGCTAGAGACAGGGTAGTGTACACTGAA. Amino acid sequence: CSARDRVVYTE. The CDR3 reads in full as CSARDRVVYTEAFF. This rearrangement joins TRBV20-1 to TRBJ1-1; D possibly corresponds to TRBD1 (5 bases). The CDR3 goes on 3 residues after the read ends, and that part is filled in from the germline J gene. Germline CDR1 and CDR2: DFQATT and SNEGSKA (reference sequence). CDR3 length: 14 amino acids. V lost 0 bases and J 3 bases, leaving 11 bases between the germline ends.

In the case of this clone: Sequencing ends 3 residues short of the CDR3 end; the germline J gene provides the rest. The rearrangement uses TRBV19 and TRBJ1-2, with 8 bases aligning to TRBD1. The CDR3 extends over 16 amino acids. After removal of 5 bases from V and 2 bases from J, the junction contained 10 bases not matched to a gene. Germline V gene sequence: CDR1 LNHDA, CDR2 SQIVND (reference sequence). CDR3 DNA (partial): TGTGCCAGTAGTTTCTACCAGGGGGCGATCAACTATGGC. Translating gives CASSFYQGAINYG. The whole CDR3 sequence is CASSFYQGAINYGYTF.